The 20 T cell receptor beta chains presented below share a single source sample, sequenced in a study of blood T cells in healthy people across ages. Alongside a J-beta primer mix, a sample-barcoded 5' primer served in a second PCR lasting roughly 7 to 12 cycles. TCRdb re-analysed the 5' RACE reads in MiXCR, keeping a single row per CDR3 protein. The data contain about 1.4 million distinct CDR3 sequences, 55% to 75% of them seen just once; the ten biggest clones take up 5% to 7%. The sample consisted of blood. These receptors were obtained from a man aged 18 to 29 in good health.

The chain couples TRBV29-1 to TRBJ2-1, with TRBD2 matching 15 bases. This CDR3 is built from 14 residues. Germline V gives CDR1 SQVTM, CDR2 ANQGSEA. The trim removed 7 bases at V and 9 bases at J, leaving 7 bases unmatched. CDR3 residues: CSGAGTSGRTEQFF. The CDR3, as DNA: TGCAGCGGCGCCGGGACTAGCGGGAGGACTGAGCAGTTCTTC.

The chain joins TRBV6-4 to TRBJ1-1; no reliable D call. The germline V gene has CDR1 MRHNA and CDR2 SNTAGT. The germline V and J ends were trimmed by 0 bases and 0 bases, with 5 bases remaining between them. This CDR3 region has 14 residues. In DNA, the CDR3 is TGTGCCAGCAGTGACTCACGGGTGAACACTGAAGCTTTCTTT. It codes for CASSDSRVNTEAFF.

This clonotype showed up just a few times. The CDR3 region is CASSLEEWGRGNGYTF. CDR3 sequence (DNA): TGTGCCAGCAGTTTAGAGGAGTGGGGGAGAGGTAATGGCTACACCTTC. The gene calls are TRBV28 and TRBJ1-2; possibly TRBD1 for D (5 bases). The germline V gene has CDR1 MDHEN and CDR2 SYDVKM. Trimming cost V 2 bases and J 6 bases, with 19 bases left between them. This CDR3 has 16 residues.

The rearrangement links TRBV2 to TRBJ2-2; a possible D gene is TRBD2 (6 bases). Trimming cost V 8 bases and J 0 bases, with 13 bases left between them. Germline CDR1 is SNHLY and CDR2 is FYNNEI. The CDR3 runs to 15 residues. The CDR3 loop reads CASDRRESNTGELFF. CDR3 in DNA: TGTGCCAGCGACCGGAGGGAATCGAACACCGGGGAGCTGTTTTTT.

CDR3 coding DNA: TGTGCCAGCAGTTGGGGCACAACGAACACCGGGGAGCTGTTTTTT. Translation gives CASSWGTTNTGELFF. The gene calls are TRBV28 and TRBJ2-2; possibly TRBD1 for D (5 bases). Germline V gives CDR1 MDHEN, CDR2 SYDVKM. This CDR3 contains 15 residues. The germline V and J ends were trimmed by 4 bases and 0 bases, with 9 bases remaining between them.

The gene calls are TRBV20-1 and TRBJ2-7, with D possibly matching TRBD1 (6 bases). V was clipped by 4 bases and J by 2 bases, with 18 bases between them. Per germline, CDR1 DFQATT and CDR2 SNEGSKA (reference sequence). The CDR3 totals 15 residues. CDR3 in amino acids: CSAMVPGQVTYEQYF. In nucleotides, the CDR3 is TGCAGTGCTATGGTACCGGGACAAGTAACCTACGAGCAGTACTTC.

The J gene is TRBJ2-7, the V gene TRBV21-1; the table's D call of TRBD1 was not tested on the DNA. TRBV21-1 is an annotated pseudogene. The CDR3 contains 20 residues. In nucleotides, the CDR3 is TGTGCCAGCAGCAAAGGTTTACCGGGACCGGGCAGTCTTTGTAGCTACGAGCAGTACTTC. Residues: CASSKGLPGPGSLCSYEQYF.

The chain has TRBV20-1 and TRBJ2-3; 12 bases agree with TRBD2. The CDR3 consists of 17 residues. Germline CDR1 and CDR2: DFQATT and SNEGSKA (reference sequence). The V gene end was trimmed by 6 bases and the J gene end by 0 bases; junction bases not matched to a gene: 10. CDR3 nucleotide sequence: TGCAGTGCCGATTGGGCTAGCGGGAGGGCTAGCACAGATACGCAGTATTTT. Residues: CSADWASGRASTDTQYF.

CDR3 sequence: CASSQVGSQPQHF. CDR3 bases: TGCGCCAGCAGCCAAGTGGGGTCTCAGCCCCAGCATTTT. V and J are TRBV4-1 and TRBJ1-5, with D uncertain. This CDR3 comprises 13 residues. The germline CDR1 and CDR2 sequences are MGHRA and YSYEKL. V was shortened by 1 base and J by 6 bases, with 7 bases between the two germline ends.

This clonotype was seen just once. The rearrangement joins TRBV20-1 to TRBJ1-2; D ambiguous. V gave up 1 base and J gave up 7 bases, with 10 bases separating them. There are 12 residues in the CDR3. Germline CDR1 and CDR2: DFQATT and SNEGSKA (reference sequence). The CDR3 DNA reads TGCAGTGCTAGAGGCACAAACGGTGGCTACACCTTC. It encodes CSARGTNGGYTF.

This chain connects TRBV20-1 to TRBJ2-1; TRBD1 matches 7 bases. The CDR3 has 17 residues. CDR1 is DFQATT, CDR2 SNEGSKA, per germline (reference sequence). The V gene end was trimmed by 5 bases and the J gene end by 4 bases; junction bases not matched to a gene: 17. The CDR3 DNA is TGCAGTGCTCTGGACAGGTCCGATTCCAGTCATTACAATGAGCAGTTCTTC. This translates into CSALDRSDSSHYNEQFF.

In its sample, this clonotype was seen a few times. The chain is built from TRBV27 and TRBJ1-2, with TRBD1 matching 8 bases. The CDR3 covers 15 residues. CDR1 and CDR2 (germline): MNHEY, SMNVEV (reference sequence). The trim removed 10 bases at V and 1 base at J, leaving 11 bases unmatched. CDR3: CATCMTGVFNYGYTF. The DNA of the CDR3 is TGTGCCACCTGTATGACAGGGGTTTTTAACTATGGCTACACCTTC.

This clonotype was found a few times. The chain is built from TRBV12-3 or TRBV12-4 and TRBJ2-4; TRBD2 aligns across 9 bases. The V gene end was trimmed by 11 bases and the J gene end by 0 bases; junction bases not matched to a gene: 8. This CDR3 region has 15 residues. For the CDR3, the DNA is TGTGCCTGTGCGGGCGGGAGGGCAGCCAAAAACATTCAGTACTTC. It codes for CACAGGRAAKNIQYF.

V is TRBV20-1 and J is TRBJ2-7; possibly TRBD2 for D (6 bases). Germline V CDR1 and CDR2: DFQATT, SNEGSKA (reference sequence). V lost 8 bases to trimming and J lost 0 bases, with 14 bases between them. The CDR3 runs 13 residues. CDR3 residues: CSTLGGDSYEQYF. The CDR3 DNA reads as TGCAGTACACTGGGCGGGGACTCCTACGAGCAGTACTTC.

This clonotype was seen a handful of times. The V and J genes are TRBV29-1 and TRBJ2-1; D call uncertain. V lost 3 bases to trimming and J lost 9 bases, with 12 bases between them. CDR1 and CDR2 (germline): SQVTM, ANQGSEA. The CDR3 consists of 12 residues. The CDR3 nucleotides are TGCAGCGTTGATAGGGAAGGAAGTGAGCAGTTCTTC. Translated, it gives CSVDREGSEQFF.

This clonotype was observed a single time. Mismatch with germline at one junction end may stem from a read error. The chain combines TRBV29-1 with TRBJ2-7; D might be TRBD2 (6 bases). Germline CDR1 is SQVTM and CDR2 is ANQGSEA. The CDR3 covers 14 residues. The DNA for the CDR3 is TGCAGCGTTGTATTAAGGGACTGGGACCCCGAGCGGTACTTC. It codes for CSVVLRDWDPERYF.

The rearrangement links TRBV4-3 to TRBJ2-5; 13 bases map to TRBD2. Germline-derived CDR1 and CDR2 are LGHNA and YSLEER. V gave up 0 bases and J gave up 3 bases; unmatched junction bases: 10. This CDR3 has 19 amino acids. The CDR3 region is CASSQEAVRLAGGKETQYF. In DNA form, the CDR3 reads TGCGCCAGCAGCCAAGAGGCGGTGCGACTAGCGGGGGGTAAAGAGACCCAGTACTTC.

The chain is built from TRBV20-1 and TRBJ2-7; a possible D gene is TRBD1 (7 bases). The CDR3 covers 16 residues. Germline CDR1 DFQATT, CDR2 SNEGSKA (reference sequence). Trimming took 1 base from V and 4 from J, leaving 20 bases between them. The CDR3 region is CSARGGVRGLVYEQYF. The CDR3 nucleotides are TGCAGTGCTAGAGGGGGGGTAAGGGGGCTTGTGTACGAGCAGTACTTC.

The V call is TRBV10-2, the J call TRBJ2-1, with TRBD2 as a possible D gene (6 bases). Matching the DNA end better, TRBJ2-7 makes the J call doubtful. The CDR3 totals 14 residues. The V gene's germline CDR1 is WSHSY and CDR2 SAAADI. CDR3 coding DNA: TGCGCCAGCAACGGAGGGTTTTCGGGTTACGAGCAGTACTTC. As protein: CASNGGFSGYEQYF.

This chain connects TRBV20-1 to TRBJ1-2, with 7 bases lining up with TRBD1. The CDR3 contains 13 residues. Germline values: CDR1 DFQATT, CDR2 SNEGSKA (reference sequence). After removal of 0 bases from V and 5 bases from J, the junction contained 3 bases not matched to a gene. In DNA, the CDR3 is TGCAGTGCTAGAGAAGAGACAGGGTATGGCTACACCTTC. It translates to CSAREETGYGYTF.